These T cell receptor beta chains were read from a single sample in a study of Tregs in tolerant kidney transplant recipients. Sequencing used immunoSEQ multiplex PCR; TCRdb keeps in-frame clones, though not all of them. The sample shows 110,000 or so clones, 92% of them seen only once. Sequenced material: CD4+ T cells from blood. Receptor source: a human donor in good health. Both conserved end residues are trimmed from each CDR3.

v_call	j_call	cdr3_aa
TRBV6-5	TRBJ1-1	ASSLSMTAVTEAF
TRBV7-2	TRBJ1-3	ASSPGSNPSGNTIY
TRBV27	TRBJ2-3	ASRRRQESTDTQY
TRBV15	TRBJ2-7	ATSRDDWLSSYEQY
TRBV2	TRBJ1-1	ASSFRSSMNTEAF
TRBV18	TRBJ1-1	ASSPGTWVDTEAF
TRBV4-2	TRBJ2-7	ASSLAGTVSSEQY
TRBV21-1	TRBJ1-1	ASSKRGRGPFNTEAF
TRBV2	TRBJ2-4	ASIRAGAVAKNIQY
TRBV11-2	TRBJ1-1	ASSPKSTGGNTEAF
TRBV7-7	TRBJ1-4	ASSLNQGTNEKLF
TRBV11-2	TRBJ1-3	ASSRNLFTGNTIY
TRBV7-2	TRBJ2-1	ASSSQAGVSYNEQF
TRBV30	TRBJ2-5	AWSASREGTQY
TRBV5-1	TRBJ2-7	ASSSGLASYEQY
TRBV7-2	TRBJ2-3	ASSAQDTDTQY
TRBV5-1	TRBJ1-4	ASSYRAGTNEKLF
TRBV2	TRBJ1-3	ASSAWTDIVGSGNTIY
TRBV7-9	TRBJ1-2	ASSSGQAAWGYT
TRBV7-2	TRBJ2-7	ASSATGIGSGAHEQY
TRBV6-1	TRBJ2-1	ASSGQGNYNEQF
TRBV6-6	TRBJ1-1	ASSSQDNTEAF
TRBV2	TRBJ1-1	ASRRQGANTEAF
TRBV7-9	TRBJ2-7	ASSLVVAGVYEQY
TRBV5-4	TRBJ2-5	ASSGGQGLQETQY
TRBV5-6	TRBJ2-5	ASSSGTGRGETQY
TRBV5-1	TRBJ1-2	ASSGTGTAVPGGYT
TRBV18	TRBJ1-4	ASSPGQGANEKLF
TRBV5-1	TRBJ1-1	ASSLTGGSAEAF
TRBV15	TRBJ1-3	ATSRDLMRVRSGNTIY
TRBV2	TRBJ1-4	ASRTGLLYEKLF
TRBV5-1	TRBJ2-7	ASRQGTREQY
TRBV4-1	TRBJ2-7	ASSQPGHGNYEQY
TRBV6-5	TRBJ2-7	ASSYDLERSTYEQY
TRBV5-1	TRBJ2-3	ASSLGTGDDTQY
TRBV10-1	TRBJ2-7	ASSDHRTSGSIEQY
TRBV2	TRBJ1-1	ASSEADYNTEAF
TRBV7-2	TRBJ2-7	ASSSAGTGRSYEQY
TRBV7-6	TRBJ2-2	ASSSTGTANTGELF
TRBV7-2	TRBJ2-3	ASSLEWGSTDTQY
TRBV4-1	TRBJ2-2	ASSPRRLAVNTGELF
TRBV19	TRBJ1-6	ASSTGYYNSPLH